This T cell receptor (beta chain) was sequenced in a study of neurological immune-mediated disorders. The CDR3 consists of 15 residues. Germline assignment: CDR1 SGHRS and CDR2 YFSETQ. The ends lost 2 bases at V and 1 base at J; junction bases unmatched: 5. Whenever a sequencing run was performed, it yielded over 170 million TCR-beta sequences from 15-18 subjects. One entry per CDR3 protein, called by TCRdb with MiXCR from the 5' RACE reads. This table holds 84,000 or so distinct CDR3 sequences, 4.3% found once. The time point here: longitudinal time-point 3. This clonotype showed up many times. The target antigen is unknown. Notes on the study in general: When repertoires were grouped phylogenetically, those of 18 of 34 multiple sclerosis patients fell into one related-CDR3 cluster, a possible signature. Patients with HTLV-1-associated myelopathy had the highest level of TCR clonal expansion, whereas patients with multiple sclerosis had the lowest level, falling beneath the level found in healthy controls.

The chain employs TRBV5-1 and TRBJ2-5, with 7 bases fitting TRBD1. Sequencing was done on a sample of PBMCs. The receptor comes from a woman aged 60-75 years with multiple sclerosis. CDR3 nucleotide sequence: TGCGCCAGCAGCTTAGGGGGCGGGTCCCAAGAGACCCAGTACTTC. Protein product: CASSLGGGSQETQYF.